The clone carrying this TCR beta chain was observed at least ten times. Full-length variable regions came from constant-region reverse primers plus semi-nested Nested Universal Primer A PCR. TCRdb called the 5' RACE reads again in MiXCR, with one record for every CDR3 protein. The profile shows more than 6,500 distinct CDR3 sequences, more than 30% of them singletons. This CDR3 region has 15 residues. Germline assignment: CDR1 MNHEY and CDR2 SVGAGI. Unmatched junction bases numbered 5, after V lost 0 bases and J lost 9 bases. The genes are TRBV6-5 and TRBJ1-6, with 7 bases matching TRBD1. The sample taken for sequencing was tumor-infiltrating memory CD4+ T cells sorted from the breast tumor. Documented subset: memory CD4+ T cells, CD4+CD45RO+CD25-. The sequence derives from a female donor with breast cancer. The CDR3 coding sequence is TGTGCCAGCAGTTACTCGACAGGGACGAGTTCACCCCTCCACTTT. This encodes CASSYSTGTSSPLHF.